This TCR beta chain was sequenced for a study of blood T cells in healthy people across ages. General study findings and limits: Measured against age, TCR beta diversity per million T cells decreased in a roughly linear manner.

This clonotype has ten or more counts. What it recognizes is unknown. A sample-barcoded 5' primer and a J-beta primer mix were used in a second PCR of about 6 to 12 cycles. TCRdb used MiXCR to reprocess the 5' RACE reads, holding one entry per CDR3 protein. The sample includes about 800,000 distinct CDR3 sequences, less than 60% of them seen just once. The germline V gene encodes CDR1 SQVTM and CDR2 ANQGSEA. With 3 bases removed from V and 0 bases from J, the gap between germline ends came to 8 bases. The CDR3 has 13 amino acids. Researchers report isolating at least 7 million PBMCs per sample. Sequenced sample: blood. This receptor was identified in a man older than 75 in good health. This chain connects TRBV29-1 to TRBJ1-2; the D is unclear. The CDR3 coding sequence is TGCAGCGTTGACGGCGGTTCTAACTATGGCTACACCTTC. Protein: CSVDGGSNYGYTF. Full variable domain (remainder filled in from reference TRBV29-1 and TRBJ1-2): SAVISQKPSRDICQRGTSLTIQCQVDSQVTMMFWYRQQPGQSLTLIATANQGSEATYESGFVIDKFPISRPNLTFSTLTVSNMSPEDSSIYLCSVDGGSNYGYTFGSGTRLTVV.